The 20 T cell receptor beta chains given below trace back to one sample, sequenced in a study of post-analysis software for immune sequencing data (dated by TCRdb to between 2014 and 2017). Overall study results and their limits: Patients showed significantly higher frequencies than controls for about five TRBV segments, among them TRBV5-6, TRBV5-1 and TRBV20-1.

No antigens are known for them. The library was prepared using PCR. Data came from an Illumina HiSeq 2500. To reduce PCR and sequencing biases, unique molecular identifiers were incorporated into the TCR beta cDNA libraries. TCRdb handled the public reads itself, with Q25 trimming in fastp and clone calling in MiXCR, and kept productive beta chains. All rows with the same CDR3 protein become a single entry with the most common DNA and genes. For this sample there are some 690,000 distinct CDR3 sequences; 59% appear just once. The ten largest clones represent about 11% of the sample. The specimen was blood. The receptors here all came from a girl aged 2 to 10 with multiple sclerosis.

The chain recombines TRBV29-1 with TRBJ2-1, with TRBD1 identical over 8 bases. Germline CDR1 is SQVTM and CDR2 is ANQGSEA. The CDR3 is 14 amino acids. Losses at the gene ends were 6 bases for V and 10 bases for J; bases not matched to a gene: 14. CDR3 DNA: TGCAGCGTGACGCCGGGACAGGTTGGCGGGGAGCAGTTCTTC. Translation: CSVTPGQVGGEQFF.

CDR3 sequence (DNA): TGTGCCAGCAGTCGGGGCCGGGACAGGCCAGGAGGCTACACCTTC. Protein: CASSRGRDRPGGYTF. The gene calls are TRBV2 and TRBJ1-2; TRBD1 agrees at 8 bases. Germline V lookup: CDR1 SNHLY, CDR2 FYNNEI. The V segment lost 5 bases and the J segment 8 bases; nucleotides outside the gene matches: 13. The CDR3 is made up of 15 amino acids.

The table lists this clonotype with a count of one. An end of the junction does not agree with germline; a read error may underlie this. The chain links TRBV11-2 to TRBJ2-1, with TRBD2 matching 7 bases. Looked up from germline, CDR1 is SGHAT and CDR2 is FQNNGV. This CDR3 spans 17 amino acids. CDR3 residues: CASNLWASGWTYNEQFF. Here the CDR3 DNA reads TGTGCCAGCAACTTATGGGCTAGCGGCTGGACCTACAATGAGCAGTTCTTC. The variable domain in full, completed from reference TRBV11-2 and TRBJ2-1, reads EAGVAQSPRYKIIEKRQSVAFWCNPISGHATLYWYQQILGQGPKLLIQFQNNGVVDDSQLPKDRFSAERLKGVDSTLKIQPAKLEDSAVYLCASNLWASGWTYNEQFFGPGTRLTVL.

This clonotype was recorded a few times. The V gene is TRBV6-5, the J gene TRBJ2-7; 7 nucleotides line up with TRBD1. Germline V lookup: CDR1 MNHEY, CDR2 SVGAGI. Unmatched junction bases numbered 14, after V lost 2 bases and J lost 1 base. The CDR3 totals 18 residues. CDR3 nucleotides: TGTGCCAGCAGTTACAGGGAGCCCGGACAGGAATTTTCCTACGAGCAGTACTTC. The encoded protein is CASSYREPGQEFSYEQYF.

The chain employs TRBV7-2 and TRBJ2-5; D perhaps matches TRBD2 (7 bases). V lost 5 bases and J lost 5, with 18 bases in between. Germline V lookup: CDR1 SGHTA, CDR2 FQGNSA. The CDR3 runs to 15 residues. In nucleotides, the CDR3 is TGTGCCAGCAGCAACGGCGGGGGCCCTAGGGAGACCCAGTACTTC. It specifies CASSNGGGPRETQYF. Complete variable domain (other parts from reference TRBV7-2 and TRBJ2-5): GAGVSQSPSNKVTEKGKDVELRCDPISGHTALYWYRQSLGQGLEFLIYFQGNSAPDKSGLPSDRFSAERTGGSVSTLTIQRTQQEDSAVYLCASSNGGGPRETQYFGPGTRLLVL.

This clonotype has only one observation. The CDR3 reads CASTRDSDNEQFF. The CDR3 DNA sequence: TGCGCCAGCACCCGGGACTCTGACAATGAGCAGTTCTTC. V gene TRBV5-1 combines with J gene TRBJ2-1; perhaps TRBD2 as D (6 bases). This CDR3 spans 13 amino acids. Trimming cost V 6 bases and J 5 bases, with 12 bases left between them. Germline CDR1 and CDR2: SGHRS and YFSETQ.

This chain uses TRBV13 with TRBJ1-1; D is undetermined. The germline gives CDR1 PRHDT, CDR2 FYEKMQ (reference sequence). Trimming cost V 5 bases and J 1 base, with 17 bases left between them. The CDR3 has 16 amino acids. In nucleotides, the CDR3 is TGTGCCAGCAGCCCCCTTTCCCGGGCGGGGAACACTGAAGCTTTCTTT. This codes for CASSPLSRAGNTEAFF.

V is TRBV20-1 and J is TRBJ1-1; unclear D gene. Per the germline V gene, CDR1 is DFQATT and CDR2 is SNEGSKA (reference sequence). Trimming cost V 6 bases and J 11 bases, with 16 bases left between them. The CDR3 loop spans 11 amino acids. The CDR3 reads CSAPINHEAFF. Written as DNA, the CDR3 is TGCAGTGCCCCTATAAATCATGAGGCTTTCTTT.

The genes are TRBV4-1 and TRBJ1-1; 7 bases line up with TRBD1. This CDR3 is built from 19 residues. The V gene end was trimmed by 0 bases and the J gene end by 0 bases; junction bases not matched to a gene: 13. CDR1 and CDR2 from the germline V gene are MGHRA and YSYEKL. DNA for the CDR3: TGCGCCAGCAGCCAAGACCCGGCCGGGACAGCTTACATGAACACTGAAGCTTTCTTT. The encoded protein is CASSQDPAGTAYMNTEAFF.

The chain links TRBV7-2 to TRBJ2-7; 9 positions match TRBD2. CDR1 SGHTA and CDR2 FQGNSA come from the germline V gene. Trimming at V came to 6 bases and at J to 0 bases, leaving 18 bases not matched to a gene. This CDR3 contains 19 residues. This CDR3 reads CASRGISGSPPTSSYEQYF. CDR3 in DNA: TGTGCCAGCAGGGGCATTAGCGGGAGTCCCCCTACTAGCTCCTACGAGCAGTACTTC. Combining the CDR3 with reference TRBV7-2 and TRBJ2-7 gives the whole variable domain GAGVSQSPSNKVTEKGKDVELRCDPISGHTALYWYRQSLGQGLEFLIYFQGNSAPDKSGLPSDRFSAERTGGSVSTLTIQRTQQEDSAVYLCASRGISGSPPTSSYEQYFGPGTRLTVT.

The chain has TRBV12-3 or TRBV12-4 and TRBJ2-7; D possibly uses TRBD1 or TRBD2 (5 bases each). The CDR3 is made up of 13 amino acids. V dropped 6 bases and J dropped 3 bases, with 12 bases sitting between them. The DNA of the CDR3 is TGTGCCAGCAGGTACCGGGGCGACTACGAGCAGTACTTC. Amino acids: CASRYRGDYEQYF.

This clonotype was seen a few times. This chain uses TRBV5-1 with TRBJ2-7; no clear D gene. CDR1 is SGHRS and CDR2 is YFSETQ in the germline V gene. V lost 4 bases and J 2 bases, leaving 10 bases between the germline ends. The CDR3 covers 13 residues. The CDR3 nucleotides read TGCGCCAGCAGCCAGAGGCCTCCCTACGAGCAGTACTTC. It yields the protein CASSQRPPYEQYF.

The chain links TRBV20-1 to TRBJ2-1; D is undetermined. CDR3 size: 12 residues. The V and J ends lost 4 bases and 0 bases respectively, with 4 bases between them. In germline, CDR1 is DFQATT, CDR2 SNEGSKA (reference sequence). The CDR3 sequence is CSATPSYNEQFF. CDR3 nucleotide sequence: TGCAGTGCTACCCCCTCCTACAATGAGCAGTTCTTC.

This chain links TRBV12-3 or TRBV12-4 with TRBJ1-5; 7 bases are shared with TRBD1. V was pared by 7 bases and J by 5 bases, with 5 bases of the junction left unmatched. The CDR3 spans 13 residues. The CDR3 reads CASTYQGDQPQHF. The DNA of the CDR3 is TGTGCCAGCACCTACCAGGGGGATCAGCCCCAGCATTTT.

The chain combines TRBV7-9 with TRBJ2-1, with a weak D call TRBD2 (5 bases). Germline loops: CDR1 SEHNR, CDR2 FQNEAQ (reference sequence). The CDR3 has 13 amino acids. V shed 7 bases and J shed 10 bases, with 17 bases lying between them. CDR3 bases: TGTGCCAGCAAGTGGGGAGTATATGACGAGCAGTTCTTC. Protein: CASKWGVYDEQFF.

The genes are TRBV5-1 and TRBJ2-1, with D possibly TRBD2 on 7 matching bases. The CDR3 consists of 14 residues. Trimming pared 3 bases from V and 6 bases from J, leaving 13 bases between. Per germline, CDR1 SGHRS and CDR2 YFSETQ. CDR3 in amino acids: CASSWGGQGNEQFF. The CDR3 coding sequence is TGCGCCAGCAGCTGGGGGGGGCAGGGCAATGAGCAGTTCTTC.

This clonotype showed up just a few times. The chain combines TRBV5-1 with TRBJ1-2; tentatively, D is TRBD1 (5 bases). The CDR3 totals 12 residues. V was pared by 4 bases and J by 7 bases, with 11 bases between. Per germline, CDR1 SGHRS and CDR2 YFSETQ. CDR3 coding DNA: TGCGCCAGCAGCACTGGGGACGGTGGCTACACCTTC. Its protein product is CASSTGDGGYTF.

In its sample, this clonotype was seen a few times. The rearrangement links TRBV29-1 to TRBJ1-1; possibly TRBD1 for D (5 bases). Germline V CDR1 and CDR2: SQVTM, ANQGSEA. The CDR3 length is 11 residues. V lost 4 bases to trimming and J lost 7 bases, with 10 bases between them. The CDR3 region is CSVVRADEAFF. The CDR3 DNA reads as TGCAGCGTTGTCAGGGCAGATGAAGCTTTCTTT.

This sequence joins TRBV6-6 and TRBJ2-1; the D gene is possibly TRBD2 (6 bases). CDR1 and CDR2 (germline): MNHNY, SVGAGI (reference sequence). The CDR3 runs to 16 residues. V was shortened by 5 bases and J by 2 bases, with 16 bases between the two germline ends. The CDR3 region is CASSNHGGLTYNEQFF. CDR3 DNA sequence: TGTGCCAGCAGTAACCACGGGGGTCTAACCTACAATGAGCAGTTCTTC.

This clonotype came up a few times. The chain combines TRBV4-3 with TRBJ2-3; D is possibly TRBD1 (6 bases). CDR3 length: 12 residues. Deletions cut 3 bases from V and 14 bases from J, with 15 bases between. In germline, CDR1 is LGHNA, CDR2 YSLEER. The CDR3 DNA is TGCGCCAGCAGCCAGGTACAGGGAGCGAGGTATTTT. This encodes CASSQVQGARYF.